This T cell receptor beta chain originates from a study of T cell repertoires in cytomegalovirus infection. At the level of the study: CMV infection together with matching HLA type was indicated by public TCR beta signatures.

MiXCR, applied by TCRdb to the reads, yields one record per CDR3 protein. This sample has 50,000 to 65,000 distinct CDR3 sequences, with roughly a fifth found just once. CDR3 size: 13 residues. CDR1 SEHNR and CDR2 FQNEAQ come from the germline V gene (reference sequence). The V gene lost 1 base and the J gene lost 7 bases, with 11 bases spanning the gap. This clonotype was picked up many times. Its antigen is as yet unknown. V usage is TRBV7-9 and J usage is TRBJ2-7; TRBD2 is a possible D gene (6 bases). The sequence came from a human donor in good health (CMV status not recorded). Some clones in this sample may be carry-over from other donors' samples. Here the sequenced sample was CD8+ T cells from cultured PBMCs, taken from culture after CMV antigen stimulation. The DNA of the CDR3 is TGTGCCAGCAGCTTAGGGGGAGGTTTTGAGCAGTACTTC. Translated: CASSLGGGFEQYF.